Shown below are 15 T cell receptor beta chains from a single sample sequenced in a study of T cell repertoires in cytomegalovirus infection. TCRdb re-derived calls from the reads in MiXCR, one entry per CDR3 protein. The table records around 210,000 distinct CDR3 sequences, 6% to 8% of them present only once. The sample taken for sequencing was PBMCs. These receptors were taken from a human donor in good health (CMV status not recorded). Some clones in this sample may be carry-over from other donors' samples.

This clonotype has a count of ten or more. V usage is TRBV29-1 and J usage is TRBJ1-2; D ambiguous. This CDR3 is built from 12 residues. V shed 7 bases and J shed 2 bases, with 11 bases lying between them. Germline CDR1 and CDR2: SQVTM and ANQGSEA. CDR3 nucleotide sequence: TGCAGCGCGTCACGGGAAAACTATGGCTACACCTTC. Residues: CSASRENYGYTF.

This clonotype was found a few times. This chain connects TRBV29-1 to TRBJ1-1; D not resolved. The CDR3 has 14 amino acids. The V gene's germline CDR1 is SQVTM and CDR2 ANQGSEA. V lost 0 bases and J 5 bases, leaving 13 bases between the germline ends. This CDR3 reads CSVEDPLRGTEAFF. The CDR3 coding sequence is TGCAGCGTTGAAGATCCGTTGAGAGGAACTGAAGCTTTCTTT.

This clonotype showed up just a few times. The CDR3 DNA is TGTGCCAGCAAACCGGGACAAATTGTGAATGAGCAGTTCTTC. Residues: CASKPGQIVNEQFF. The chain couples TRBV12-3 or TRBV12-4 to TRBJ2-1; a weak D match, TRBD1 (6 bases). V was shortened by 7 bases and J by 7 bases, with 17 bases between the two germline ends. The CDR3 runs 14 residues.

V is TRBV6-5 and J is TRBJ2-3, with 9 bases that match TRBD2. The length of the CDR3 is 16 residues. In germline, CDR1 is MNHEY, CDR2 SVGAGI. V lost 0 bases to trimming and J lost 2 bases; unmatched junction nucleotides: 3. CDR3 sequence (DNA): TGTGCCAGCAGTTACTCTCTAGCGGGGCTCACAGATACGCAGTATTTT. Translating gives CASSYSLAGLTDTQYF.

There are a few counts of this clonotype. A much larger clonotype is one base distant, so this may be a read error. The V gene is TRBV18, the J gene TRBJ2-1; 7 positions agree with TRBD2. Per the germline V gene, CDR1 is KGHSH and CDR2 is LQKENI. This CDR3 spans 17 amino acids. As DNA, the CDR3 is TGTGTCAGCTCACCAAAGAGCGGGACCGCCATCTCGAATGAGCAGTTCTTC. Its translation: CVSSPKSGTAISNEQFF. Full variable domain (rest looked up from reference TRBV18 and TRBJ2-1): NAGVMQNPRHLVRRRGQEARLRCSPMKGHSHVYWYRQLPEEGLKFMVYLQKENIIDESGMPKERFSAEFPKEGPSILRIQQVVRGDSAAYFCVSSPKSGTAISNEQFFGPGTRLTVL.

Many counts were recorded for this clonotype. The chain recombines TRBV29-1 with TRBJ2-3; 7 bases match TRBD2. J was trimmed by 3 bases and V by 3 bases; bases with no gene match: 6. Germline assignment: CDR1 SQVTM and CDR2 ANQGSEA. The CDR3 has 14 residues. The CDR3 loop reads CSVDGGGGTDTQYF. The DNA of the CDR3 is TGCAGCGTTGATGGCGGGGGAGGGACAGATACGCAGTATTTT.

This clonotype was recorded at least ten times. The chain has TRBV20-1 and TRBJ1-2; no clear D gene. V gave up 3 bases and J gave up 3 bases, with 8 bases separating them. The germline V gene encodes CDR1 DFQATT and CDR2 SNEGSKA (reference sequence). This CDR3 spans 12 amino acids. CDR3 DNA: TGCAGTGCTAGGAACACAGACTATGGCTACACCTTC. Protein sequence: CSARNTDYGYTF.

The V gene is TRBV5-1, the J gene TRBJ2-5, with unresolved D. The CDR3 covers 11 residues. V lost 3 bases and J lost 2, with 2 bases in between. The germline CDR1 and CDR2 sequences are SGHRS and YFSETQ. The CDR3 bases are TGCGCCAGCAGCTGGCAAGAGACCCAGTACTTC. Residues: CASSWQETQYF. The whole variable domain, filled in from reference TRBV5-1 and TRBJ2-5, reads KAGVTQTPRYLIKTRGQQVTLSCSPISGHRSVSWYQQTPGQGLQFLFEYFSETQRNKGNFPGRFSGRQFSNSRSEMNVSTLELGDSALYLCASSWQETQYFGPGTRLLVL.

At least ten counts were recorded for this clonotype. V usage is TRBV2 and J usage is TRBJ2-3, with TRBD2 matching 7 bases. V gave up 7 bases and J gave up 1 base; unmatched junction bases: 8. CDR3 length equals 15 residues. Germline CDR1 reads SNHLY; CDR2 reads FYNNEI. This chain's CDR3 is CASNLLALGTDTQYF. CDR3 DNA: TGTGCCAGCAACCTACTAGCGTTGGGCACAGATACGCAGTATTTT.

This clonotype was counted ten times or more. The chain carries TRBV11-3 and TRBJ2-2; 8 nucleotides align to TRBD1. CDR3 length equals 14 residues. CDR1 is SGHNT and CDR2 is YENEEA in the germline V gene. The ends lost 5 bases at V and 7 bases at J; junction bases unmatched: 6. The CDR3 DNA sequence: TGTGCCAGCAGCCCCCGGACAGGGATCGGGGAGCTGTTTTTT. This gives the protein CASSPRTGIGELFF.

This chain uses TRBV5-1 with TRBJ2-1; D may be TRBD2 (6 bases). The CDR3 sequence is 15 residues long. Germline-derived CDR1 and CDR2 are SGHRS and YFSETQ. Between the trimmed V and J ends, which lost 0 bases and 2 bases, there was a span of 9 bases. The DNA of the CDR3 is TGCGCCAGCAGCTTGGAGGACTATACCTACAATGAGCAGTTCTTC. It is translated as CASSLEDYTYNEQFF.

This clonotype has at least ten counts. V is TRBV5-1 and J is TRBJ2-5; D perhaps matches TRBD2 (6 bases). From germline, CDR1 is SGHRS and CDR2 YFSETQ. The CDR3 spans 16 residues. Trimming stripped 0 bases from V and 4 bases from J, with 16 bases between. CDR3 in DNA: TGCGCCAGCAGCTTGGATATGGCTAGCGTAGGAGAGACCCAGTACTTC. This encodes CASSLDMASVGETQYF.

Many counts were recorded for this clonotype. The CDR3 region has the DNA TGCAGTGCGAGACAGGGGGGAGATGAAAAACTGTTTTTT. This gives the protein CSARQGGDEKLFF. The J gene is TRBJ1-4, the V gene TRBV20-1; TRBD1 matches at 9 bases. The CDR3 length is 13 residues. Losses at the gene ends were 6 bases for V and 6 bases for J; bases not matched to a gene: 5. Germline V gene lookup returns CDR1 DFQATT and CDR2 SNEGSKA (reference sequence).

The table lists this clonotype with many counts. The chain uses TRBV25-1 and TRBJ1-1; unclear D gene. Trimming shortened V by 1 base and J by 0 bases, and 9 bases separated the two germline ends. The CDR3 totals 15 residues. Germline V gives CDR1 MGHDK, CDR2 SYGVNS. The CDR3, as DNA: TGTGCCAGCAGTGAATTTCCGGGCCTGAACACTGAAGCTTTCTTT. Amino acids: CASSEFPGLNTEAFF.

This clonotype has a count of ten or more. This rearrangement joins TRBV6-1 to TRBJ2-1; 11 nucleotides agree with TRBD2. This CDR3 is 13 amino acids long. V dropped 4 bases and J dropped 14; count of bases not matched to a gene: 7. CDR1 is MNHNS, CDR2 SASEGT, per germline. CDR3 protein: CASSGSSGGKEFF. CDR3 DNA: TGTGCCAGCAGTGGCTCTAGCGGGGGGAAAGAGTTCTTC.